This TCR beta chain was profiled in a study of shared clonotypes between healthy human individuals. Overall study context: Per-donor plates numbered three CD4 naive, three CD4 memory, two CD8 naive and one CD8 memory.

The CDR3 sequence is 14 residues long. V gave up 1 base and J gave up 0 bases, with 6 bases separating them. The V gene's germline CDR1 is SGHTA and CDR2 FQGTGA. Template for every sorted-subset replicate PCR totaled approximately 200 ng DNA, approximately 30,000 T cell genomes. Original methodology: As immunoSEQ supplied junction-only sequences (without quality scores), filtering differed. Assay: immunoSEQ multiplex PCR; the TCRdb copy retains only in-frame clones and omits some. V and J calls and clone size come straight from that table; D and trimming were deduced from the DNA. The repertoire has approximately 1.1 million clones, around 82% of them found once; the top ten carry more than 0.45%. Only a few counts were recorded for this clone.

The rearrangement links TRBV7-3 to TRBJ1-1; D is ambiguous. Source material: memory CD4+ T cells from PBMCs. Sample subset: CD45RA-negative fraction. The sequence derives from a man aged 18-30 years in good health. Some clones in this sample may be carry-over from other donors' samples. The CDR3 region has the DNA TGTGCCAGCAGCTTAATGCGGGTGAACACTGAAGCTTTCTTT. It encodes CASSLMRVNTEAFF.